The T cell receptor beta chain described here comes from a study of glioma-infiltrating T cells after dendritic cell vaccination. Study-wide context: At biweekly intervals, patients got three intradermal dendritic cell vaccine injections. Findings and limits, study-wide: Longer survival after dendritic cell vaccination followed higher pretreatment TIL content.

CDR1 is KGHSH and CDR2 is LQKENI in the germline V gene. This CDR3 spans 16 amino acids. The V and J ends lost 3 bases and 12 bases, in that order; junction bases with no gene match: 11. Noted time point: after dendritic cell vaccination, including at tumor progression/relapse. Some clones are missing from TCRdb's copy, which holds only in-frame ones; the method was immunoSEQ multiplex PCR. Found here are about 65,000 clones, about 89% of them singletons; the top ten hold under 14%. Regarding this clone: Antigen specificity is unknown.

The sequenced sample was blood, obtained after dendritic cell vaccination. The V and J genes are TRBV18 and TRBJ2-1, with 13 bases fitting TRBD2. This receptor was taken from a human donor with glioblastoma. CDR3 in DNA: TGTGCCAGCTCACCGATGACTAGCGGGGGGACGGATGTGCAGTTCTTC. Amino acid sequence: CASSPMTSGGTDVQFF. The whole variable domain, filled in from reference TRBV18 and TRBJ2-1, reads NAGVMQNPRHLVRRRGQEARLRCSPMKGHSHVYWYRQLPEEGLKFMVYLQKENIIDESGMPKERFSAEFPKEGPSILRIQQVVRGDSAAYFCASSPMTSGGTDVQFFGPGTRLTVL.